The 24 T cell receptor beta chains below were found in one sample sequenced in a study of glioma-infiltrating T cells (TCRdb year 2016). Reads for this sample came from an Illumina MiSeq. TCR alpha and beta CDR3 regions were amplified with the iRepertoire nested amplicon-rescue multiplex PCR (arm-PCR) platform from RNA. TCRdb reprocessing: public reads trimmed at Q25 with fastp, clones called with MiXCR, in-frame beta chains kept. Rows merge per CDR3 protein into single entries with the most common DNA and genes. The table for this sample lists 100,000 to 150,000 distinct CDR3 sequences; around 23% of them were counted only once. The ten largest account for approximately 14% of the sample. The source material was glioma tissue, nonneoplastic brain tissue, or PBMCs (not recorded which). Receptors originate from a human donor with low-grade glioma or glioblastoma, undergoing nonglioma brain surgery, or in good health (not recorded which).

This clonotype has at least ten counts. The J gene is TRBJ1-4, the V gene TRBV4-3; no clear D gene. V lost 0 bases and J 5 bases, leaving 7 bases between the germline ends. This CDR3 is built from 14 residues. Germline CDR1 reads LGHNA; CDR2 reads YSLEER. The CDR3 loop is CASSQDTANEKLFF. The CDR3 region has the DNA TGCGCCAGCAGCCAAGATACGGCAAATGAAAAACTGTTTTTT.

This clonotype occurred a few times. This sequence joins TRBV29-1 and TRBJ2-1; 9 positions agree with TRBD2. The CDR3 is 13 amino acids. The V segment lost 5 bases and the J segment 5 bases; nucleotides outside the gene matches: 4. Germline V lookup: CDR1 SQVTM, CDR2 ANQGSEA. The CDR3 sequence: CSVLTSGHNEQFF. CDR3 in DNA: TGCAGCGTTCTGACTAGCGGCCACAATGAGCAGTTCTTC.

The V call is TRBV7-9, the J call TRBJ1-4; no definite D call. V lost 7 bases to trimming and J lost 7 bases, with 22 bases between them. The CDR3 extends over 16 amino acids. CDR1 and CDR2 (germline): SEHNR, FQNEAQ (reference sequence). CDR3 in amino acids: CASTAGPGRVGEKLFF. CDR3 DNA sequence: TGTGCCAGCACCGCCGGCCCCGGGAGAGTAGGTGAAAAACTGTTTTTT.

The chain couples TRBV29-1 to TRBJ2-3; D call uncertain. This CDR3 region has 10 residues. The germline V gene encodes CDR1 SQVTM and CDR2 ANQGSEA. The V end was cut by 6 bases, the J end by 4 bases, with 5 bases between. The DNA for the CDR3 is TGCAGCGTCTCCGCAGATACGCAGTATTTT. Protein product: CSVSADTQYF.

This clonotype was detected many times. This chain connects TRBV12-5 to TRBJ2-1; perhaps D is TRBD1 or TRBD2 (6 bases each). The CDR3 contains 15 residues. Germline CDR1 and CDR2: LGHNT and FRNRAP. V was cut by 0 bases and J by 9 bases, with 15 bases left in between. The CDR3 spells CASGLVGGLLREQFF. CDR3 sequence (DNA): TGTGCTAGTGGTTTGGTAGGGGGACTCCTTCGTGAGCAGTTCTTC. Together with reference TRBV12-5 and TRBJ2-1, the CDR3 gives the full variable domain: DARVTQTPRHKVTEMGQEVTMRCQPILGHNTVFWYRQTMMQGLELLAYFRNRAPLDDSGMPKDRFSAEMPDATLATLKIQPSEPRDSAVYFCASGLVGGLLREQFFGPGTRLTVL.

Details on this clonotype: A read error may explain this, as a much larger clone is one base away. V is TRBV28 and J is TRBJ2-7; D is unresolved. CDR1 is MDHEN, CDR2 SYDVKM, per germline. With 5 bases removed from V and 4 bases from J, the gap between germline ends came to 12 bases. The length of the CDR3 is 13 residues. The CDR3 here is CASSPTEPYEQYF. The CDR3 DNA is TGTGCCAGCAGTCCCACTGAACCATACGAGCAGTACTTC.

To note about this clonotype: One end of the junction fails to match germline, which may point to a read error. The rearrangement joins TRBV3-1 to TRBJ2-1; 15 nucleotides line up with TRBD2. This CDR3 spans 19 amino acids. Germline V gene lookup returns CDR1 LGHDT and CDR2 YNNKEL (reference sequence). The CDR3 DNA follows: TGTGCCAGCAGCCTCAAGGGACTAGCGGGAGGATCCTCCGCCGATGAGCAGTTCTTT. The encoded protein is CASSLKGLAGGSSADEQFF.

This clonotype was detected many times. V and J are TRBV27 and TRBJ2-5; the D gene is possibly TRBD2 (6 bases). Trimming shortened V by 4 bases and J by 3 bases, and 12 bases separated the two germline ends. CDR1 and CDR2 (germline): MNHEY, SMNVEV (reference sequence). This CDR3 comprises 14 residues. CDR3 loop: CASSSLAEEETQYF. CDR3 in DNA: TGTGCCAGCAGTTCGTTAGCGGAAGAAGAGACCCAGTACTTC.

This clonotype was observed at least ten times. The V and J genes are TRBV7-9 and TRBJ2-3; no clear D gene. CDR3 size: 14 residues. Germline V gives CDR1 SEHNR, CDR2 FQNEAQ (reference sequence). The V end was cut by 3 bases, the J end by 2 bases, with 9 bases between. DNA for the CDR3: TGTGCCAGCAGCTTGTTGCCAGACACAGATACGCAGTATTTT. Translated: CASSLLPDTDTQYF.

Concerning this clonotype: A much larger clonotype is one base distant, so this may be a read error. The rearrangement uses TRBV12-3 or TRBV12-4 and TRBJ2-5; D not resolved. With 5 bases removed from V and 2 bases from J, the gap between germline ends came to 12 bases. This CDR3 comprises 14 residues. The DNA of the CDR3 is TGTGCCAGCAGTCCTCAAGGACGGCAAGAGACCCAGTACTTC. It translates to CASSPQGRQETQYF.

Many counts were recorded for this clonotype. The V and J genes are TRBV7-2 and TRBJ2-3; 10 bases line up with TRBD2. The germline gives CDR1 SGHTA, CDR2 FQGNSA. The length of the CDR3 is 17 residues. V was pared by 0 bases and J by 3 bases, with 6 bases of the junction left unmatched. The CDR3, as DNA: TGTGCCAGCAGCTTAGCGCCTAGCGGGAGTGGTACAGATACGCAGTATTTT. The encoded protein is CASSLAPSGSGTDTQYF. The variable domain in full, with the rest retrieved from reference TRBV7-2 and TRBJ2-3, is GAGVSQSPSNKVTEKGKDVELRCDPISGHTALYWYRQSLGQGLEFLIYFQGNSAPDKSGLPSDRFSAERTGGSVSTLTIQRTQQEDSAVYLCASSLAPSGSGTDTQYFGPGTRLTVL.

This clonotype was detected ten times or more. The chain has TRBV19 and TRBJ2-1; 11 bases are a match to TRBD2. Germline V gene data show CDR1 as LNHDA and CDR2 as SQIVND (reference sequence). This CDR3 has 18 amino acids. Trimming cost V 7 bases and J 3 bases; bases outside gene matches: 14. The DNA of the CDR3 is TGTGCCAGTACCCCGGTCGGCGGAACTAGCGGGAGCTACAATGAGCAGTTCTTC. Encoded protein: CASTPVGGTSGSYNEQFF.

This clonotype was counted at least ten times. The chain has TRBV6-4 and TRBJ2-2; 8 bases map to TRBD2. CDR1 MRHNA and CDR2 SNTAGT come from the germline V gene. The CDR3 has 17 residues. V dropped 5 bases and J dropped 6; count of bases not matched to a gene: 14. The CDR3 loop is CASSPELSREDAGELFF. The CDR3, as DNA: TGTGCCAGCAGTCCTGAGCTCTCGCGGGAGGATGCCGGGGAGCTGTTTTTT.

There are many counts of this clonotype. The chain uses TRBV20-1 and TRBJ2-3; 16 bases are a match to TRBD2. The CDR3 extends over 14 amino acids. J gave up 7 bases and V 5 bases, and 3 bases lay outside the gene matches. CDR1 DFQATT and CDR2 SNEGSKA come from the germline V gene (reference sequence). DNA for the CDR3: TGCAGTGCTCCGGGACTAGCGGGAGGGTATACGCAGTATTTT. This codes for CSAPGLAGGYTQYF.

This clonotype was detected a few times. J is TRBJ1-5 and V is TRBV28; 7 positions agree with TRBD1. Looked up from germline, CDR1 is MDHEN and CDR2 is SYDVKM. CDR3 length: 17 residues. With 7 bases clipped from V and 4 bases from J, the junction kept 16 bases outside the gene matches. The CDR3 loop reads CASNPLAGTEKNQPQHF. For the CDR3, the DNA is TGTGCCAGCAATCCCTTGGCCGGGACAGAAAAAAATCAGCCCCAGCATTTT.

Points on this clonotype: The germline gene is not matched at one end of the junction; a read error may be the cause. The rearrangement joins TRBV6-6 to TRBJ2-7; no reliable D call. Germline assignment: CDR1 MNHNY and CDR2 SVGAGI (reference sequence). This CDR3 has 14 residues. The CDR3 protein is CTSIVGPNSYEQYF. CDR3 sequence (DNA): TGTACCAGCATTGTAGGACCAAATTCCTATGAGCAGTACTTC.

This clonotype was found many times. This sequence joins TRBV7-2 and TRBJ2-3, with TRBD1 matching 8 bases. CDR3 length equals 14 residues. Germline loops: CDR1 SGHTA, CDR2 FQGNSA. V trimming: 5 bases; J trimming: 2 bases; junction bases outside the gene matches: 3. CDR3 sequence reads: CASSPDRATDTQYF. The CDR3 bases are TGTGCCAGCAGCCCGGACAGGGCCACAGATACGCAGTATTTT.

In this sample, this clonotype turned up many times. The rearrangement joins TRBV27 to TRBJ2-1; unclear D gene. The V gene's germline CDR1 is MNHEY and CDR2 SMNVEV (reference sequence). The CDR3 spans 15 residues. Trimming cost V 4 bases and J 6 bases, with 16 bases left between them. The CDR3 protein is CASSSGTKDSNEQFF. The CDR3 bases are TGTGCCAGCAGTTCCGGCACCAAAGATAGCAATGAGCAGTTCTTC.

Many counts were recorded for this clonotype. The chain joins TRBV12-3 or TRBV12-4 to TRBJ2-7; 10 bases agree with TRBD1. The CDR3 loop spans 14 amino acids. With 4 bases clipped from V and 5 bases from J, the junction kept 5 bases outside the gene matches. The CDR3, as DNA: TGTGCCAGCAGTTCGGGACAGGGGATGAACGAGCAGTACTTC. Translation: CASSSGQGMNEQYF.

To note about this clonotype: This clone may be a read error of a much larger clone one base away. The rearrangement links TRBV24-1 to TRBJ2-7; 8 bases are a match to TRBD2. Looked up from germline, CDR1 is KGHDR and CDR2 is SFDVKD. There are 15 residues in the CDR3. This CDR3 reads CAASDPTSGSYEQYF. The CDR3 DNA is TGTGCCGCCAGTGACCCTACTAGCGGCTCCTACGAGCAGTACTTC.

To note about this clonotype: Being one base from a much bigger clone, this may be a read error. The chain uses TRBV29-1 and TRBJ2-3; tentatively, D is TRBD2 (6 bases). The CDR3 has 14 residues. Germline CDR1 is SQVTM and CDR2 is ANQGSEA. In DNA form, the CDR3 reads TGCAGCGTTTACGGGACTCCGGGCACAGATGCGCAGTATTTT. Its protein is CSVYGTPGTDAQYF.

This clonotype appeared many times. The chain has TRBV7-2 and TRBJ2-5, with a possible D match to TRBD2 (5 bases). V dropped 5 bases and J dropped 4 bases, with 20 bases sitting between them. Looked up from germline, CDR1 is SGHTA and CDR2 is FQGNSA. There are 16 residues in the CDR3. This CDR3 reads CASSPLLAAGGETQYF. The CDR3 bases are TGTGCCAGCAGCCCGCTCTTGGCGGCGGGCGGAGAGACCCAGTACTTC. The entire variable domain, with the rest obtained from reference TRBV7-2 and TRBJ2-5, is as follows: GAGVSQSPSNKVTEKGKDVELRCDPISGHTALYWYRQSLGQGLEFLIYFQGNSAPDKSGLPSDRFSAERTGGSVSTLTIQRTQQEDSAVYLCASSPLLAAGGETQYFGPGTRLLVL.

The sample holds many counts of this clonotype. The V call is TRBV5-4, the J call TRBJ1-5; D gene unclear. The CDR3 loop spans 13 amino acids. Germline V gene data show CDR1 as SGHNT and CDR2 as YYREEE (reference sequence). V lost 0 bases to trimming and J lost 5 bases, with 6 bases between them. In DNA form, the CDR3 reads TGTGCCAGCAGCTTGGATTGGGATCAGCCCCAGCATTTT. The encoded protein is CASSLDWDQPQHF.

As to this clonotype: Just one base apart from a much larger clone, this may be a read error. The gene calls are TRBV11-2 and TRBJ2-1; possibly TRBD2 for D (6 bases). With 7 bases removed from V and 9 bases from J, the gap between germline ends came to 10 bases. The CDR3 is 11 residues long. In germline, CDR1 is SGHAT, CDR2 FQNNGV. CDR3 bases: TGTGCCAGCACCGGGACTCCTGAGCAGTTCTTC. Its protein is CASTGTPEQFF.